Listed here are 13 T cell receptor beta chains from one sample, sequenced in a study of blood T cells in healthy people across ages. Primed by a sample-barcoded 5' primer and a J-beta primer mix, a second PCR proceeded for about 6 to 11 cycles. Using its own MiXCR run on the 5' RACE reads, TCRdb lists one record per CDR3 protein. The sample holds about 1.4 million distinct CDR3 sequences, approximately 59% seen once. Input material: blood. The receptors here all came from a man aged 18 to 35 in good health.

This chain links TRBV11-2 with TRBJ2-5; D is perhaps TRBD2 (6 bases). Germline V gives CDR1 SGHAT, CDR2 FQNNGV. The CDR3 consists of 16 residues. V lost 4 bases and J 0 bases, leaving 15 bases between the germline ends. CDR3 residues: CASSSPSSAYQETQYF. Here the CDR3 DNA reads TGTGCCAGCAGCTCCCCCTCTAGCGCATACCAAGAGACCCAGTACTTC. Supplemented by reference TRBV11-2 and TRBJ2-5, the full variable domain reads EAGVAQSPRYKIIEKRQSVAFWCNPISGHATLYWYQQILGQGPKLLIQFQNNGVVDDSQLPKDRFSAERLKGVDSTLKIQPAKLEDSAVYLCASSSPSSAYQETQYFGPGTRLLVL.

The V call is TRBV7-2, the J call TRBJ1-5; a possible D gene is TRBD1 (6 bases). CDR1 is SGHTA and CDR2 is FQGNSA in the germline V gene. Deletions cut 2 bases from V and 7 bases from J, with 15 bases between. CDR3 size: 15 residues. The CDR3 here is CASSLYSLDRQPQHF. CDR3 sequence (DNA): TGTGCCAGCAGCTTATATTCCTTAGACAGGCAGCCCCAGCATTTT.

The chain links TRBV7-6 to TRBJ2-7; 9 positions agree with TRBD2. Germline loops: CDR1 SGHVS, CDR2 FNYEAQ. The CDR3 length is 18 residues. Trimming at V came to 3 bases and at J to 4 bases, leaving 16 bases not matched to a gene. The CDR3: CASSLKGPGLAPAYEQYF. The CDR3 region has the DNA TGTGCCAGCAGCTTGAAGGGGCCGGGACTAGCTCCCGCATACGAGCAGTACTTC.

A note on this clonotype: Possible read error: a much larger clone is one base away. The chain carries TRBV10-3 and TRBJ1-1; D is unclear. The V gene's germline CDR1 is ENHRY and CDR2 SYGVKD. This CDR3 has 12 residues. The CDR3 nucleotides are TGTGCCGTCAGTGTGGGTACAACTGAAGCTTTCTTT. It yields the protein CAVSVGTTEAFF.

CDR3 sequence (DNA): TGTGCCAGCAGTATTATCGGGACAGGGGCGAACTACGAGCAGTACTTC. Translating it yields CASSIIGTGANYEQYF. The V gene is TRBV12-3 or TRBV12-4, the J gene TRBJ2-7; 10 nucleotides align to TRBD1. This CDR3 comprises 16 residues. V lost 5 bases to trimming and J lost 3 bases; unmatched junction nucleotides: 10.

This clonotype showed up just a few times. The rearrangement joins TRBV12-3 or TRBV12-4 to TRBJ2-2; D ambiguous. The CDR3 is made up of 16 amino acids. Trimming cost V 2 bases and J 1 base, with 11 bases left between them. As DNA, the CDR3 is TGTGCCAGCAGTTTACTGGGTCCGGAGAACACCGGGGAGCTGTTTTTT. Residues: CASSLLGPENTGELFF.

The rearrangement uses TRBV19 and TRBJ1-1; D ambiguous. CDR3 size: 13 residues. Germline V gene data show CDR1 as LNHDA and CDR2 as SQIVND (reference sequence). V was pared by 3 bases and J by 1 base, with 6 bases between. In DNA, the CDR3 is TGTGCCAGTAGTATCGGCGAGAACACTGAAGCTTTCTTT. Translation: CASSIGENTEAFF.

The chain employs TRBV11-2 and TRBJ1-2; weak D call: TRBD1 (5 bases). Germline V gene data show CDR1 as SGHAT and CDR2 as FQNNGV. The V end was cut by 0 bases, the J end by 5 bases, with 10 bases between. The CDR3 has 14 residues. Written as DNA, the CDR3 is TGTGCCAGCAGCTTAGACAGGGATGTATATGGCTACACCTTC. Translating it yields CASSLDRDVYGYTF.

The chain uses TRBV12-3 or TRBV12-4 and TRBJ1-3; maybe TRBD1 (5 bases). Trimming pared 6 bases from V and 0 bases from J, leaving 9 bases between. The CDR3 runs 14 residues. The CDR3 DNA is TGTGCCAGCAGGGATACAGGCTCTGGAAACACCATATATTTT. Translated: CASRDTGSGNTIYF.

V gene TRBV12-5 combines with J gene TRBJ2-1; a weak D match, TRBD1 (6 bases). The germline V gene has CDR1 LGHNT and CDR2 FRNRAP. The CDR3 consists of 13 residues. Trimming took 7 bases from V and 8 from J, leaving 15 bases between them. The CDR3 DNA reads TGTGCTAGTGCCCTCGACAGGATCCATGAGCAGTTCTTC. Its protein product is CASALDRIHEQFF.

This rearrangement joins TRBV4-2 to TRBJ2-7; a weak D match, TRBD1 (6 bases). With 0 bases removed from V and 0 bases from J, the gap between germline ends came to 12 bases. CDR1 and CDR2 from the germline V gene are LGHNA and YNFKEQ. The CDR3 extends over 16 amino acids. CDR3 amino acids: CASSQDYGTSSYEQYF. CDR3 DNA: TGTGCCAGCAGCCAAGATTACGGGACAAGCTCCTACGAGCAGTACTTC.

The rearrangement links TRBV6-5 to TRBJ1-1, with D maybe TRBD1 (6 bases). Germline V gene lookup returns CDR1 MNHEY and CDR2 SVGAGI. CDR3 length: 14 residues. The germline V and J ends were trimmed by 6 bases and 0 bases, with 11 bases remaining between them. This chain's CDR3 is CASRGTGMNTEAFF. The CDR3 DNA is TGTGCCAGCAGGGGAACAGGGATGAACACTGAAGCTTTCTTT.

This sequence joins TRBV10-1 and TRBJ2-3, with 7 bases aligning to TRBD1. This CDR3 spans 14 amino acids. Unmatched junction bases numbered 5, after V lost 2 bases and J lost 6 bases. The germline CDR1 and CDR2 sequences are WNHNN and SYGVQD (reference sequence). CDR3 nucleotide sequence: TGCGCCAGCAGTGAGGCGACAGGGCGCGATACGCAGTATTTT. Protein product: CASSEATGRDTQYF.